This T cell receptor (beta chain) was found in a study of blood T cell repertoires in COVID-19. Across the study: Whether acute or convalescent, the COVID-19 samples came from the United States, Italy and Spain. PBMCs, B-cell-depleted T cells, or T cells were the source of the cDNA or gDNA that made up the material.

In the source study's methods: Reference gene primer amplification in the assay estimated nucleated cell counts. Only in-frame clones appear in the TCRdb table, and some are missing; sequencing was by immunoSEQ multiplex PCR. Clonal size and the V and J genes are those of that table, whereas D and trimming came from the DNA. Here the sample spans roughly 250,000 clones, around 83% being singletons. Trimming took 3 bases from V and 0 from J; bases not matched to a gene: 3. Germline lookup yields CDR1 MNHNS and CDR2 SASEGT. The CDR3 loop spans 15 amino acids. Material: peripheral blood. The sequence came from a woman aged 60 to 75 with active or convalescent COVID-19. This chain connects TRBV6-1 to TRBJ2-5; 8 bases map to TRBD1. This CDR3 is CASSDNRGYQETQYF. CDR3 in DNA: TGTGCCAGCAGTGATAACAGGGGGTACCAAGAGACCCAGTACTTC.